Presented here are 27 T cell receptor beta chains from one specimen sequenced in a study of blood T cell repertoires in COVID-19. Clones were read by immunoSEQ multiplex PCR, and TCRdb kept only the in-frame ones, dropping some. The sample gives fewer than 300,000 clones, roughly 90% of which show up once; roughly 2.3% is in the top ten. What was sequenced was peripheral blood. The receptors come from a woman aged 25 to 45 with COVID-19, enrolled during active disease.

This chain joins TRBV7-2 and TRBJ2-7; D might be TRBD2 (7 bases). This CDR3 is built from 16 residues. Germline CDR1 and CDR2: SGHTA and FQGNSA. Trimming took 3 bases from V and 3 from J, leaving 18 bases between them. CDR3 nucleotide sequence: TGTGCCAGCAGCTTTTCCGCGGGGGCCCCCATCTACGAGCAGTACTTC. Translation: CASSFSAGAPIYEQYF.

The CDR3 coding sequence is TGCAGCGTTGTCCGCCAGGGAAACACTGAAGCTTTCTTT. Translation gives CSVVRQGNTEAFF. The chain employs TRBV29-1 and TRBJ1-1, with D perhaps matching TRBD1 (5 bases). The germline CDR1 and CDR2 sequences are SQVTM and ANQGSEA. Trimming took 4 bases from V and 2 from J, leaving 11 bases between them. This CDR3 comprises 13 residues.

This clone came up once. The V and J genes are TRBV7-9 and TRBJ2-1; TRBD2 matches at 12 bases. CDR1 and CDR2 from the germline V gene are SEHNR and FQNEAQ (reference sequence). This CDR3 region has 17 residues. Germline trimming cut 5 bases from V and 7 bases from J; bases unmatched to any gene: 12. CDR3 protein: CASSRFGLAGLENEQFF. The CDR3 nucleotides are TGTGCCAGCAGCCGCTTTGGACTAGCGGGACTCGAGAATGAGCAGTTCTTC.

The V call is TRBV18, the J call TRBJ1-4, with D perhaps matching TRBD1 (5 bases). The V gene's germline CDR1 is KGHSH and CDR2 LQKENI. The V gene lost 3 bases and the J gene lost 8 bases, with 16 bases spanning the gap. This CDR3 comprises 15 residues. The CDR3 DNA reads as TGTGCCAGCTCACCCGGGGACTTCCAATCGGAAAAACTGTTTTTT. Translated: CASSPGDFQSEKLFF.

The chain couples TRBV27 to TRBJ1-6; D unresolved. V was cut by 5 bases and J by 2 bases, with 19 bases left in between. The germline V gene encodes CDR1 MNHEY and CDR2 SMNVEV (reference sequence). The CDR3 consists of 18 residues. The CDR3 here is CASSKTLNRRTYNSPLHF. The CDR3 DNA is TGTGCCAGCAGTAAAACCCTCAACAGACGGACCTATAATTCACCCCTCCACTTT.

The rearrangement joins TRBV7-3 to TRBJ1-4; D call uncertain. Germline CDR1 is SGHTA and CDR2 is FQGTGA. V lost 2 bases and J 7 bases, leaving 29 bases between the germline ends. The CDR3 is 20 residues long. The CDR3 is CASSLWFGDASPKKGEKLFF. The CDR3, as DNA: TGTGCCAGCAGCTTATGGTTCGGGGATGCGAGTCCCAAAAAGGGTGAAAAACTGTTTTTT.

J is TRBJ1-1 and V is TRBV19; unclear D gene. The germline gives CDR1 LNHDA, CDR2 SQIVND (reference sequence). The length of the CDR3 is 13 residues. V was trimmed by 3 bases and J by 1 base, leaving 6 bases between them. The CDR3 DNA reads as TGTGCCAGTAGTATGAGGGAGAACACTGAAGCTTTCTTT. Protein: CASSMRENTEAFF.

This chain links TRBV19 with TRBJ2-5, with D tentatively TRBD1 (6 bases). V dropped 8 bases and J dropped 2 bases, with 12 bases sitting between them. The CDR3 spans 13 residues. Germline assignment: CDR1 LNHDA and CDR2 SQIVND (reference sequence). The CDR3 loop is CASGQGIQETQYF. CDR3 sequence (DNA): TGTGCCAGTGGTCAGGGGATTCAAGAGACCCAGTACTTC.

CDR3 region: CAWRLTSNTEAFF. The CDR3 DNA follows: TGTGCCTGGAGACTTACCTCGAACACTGAAGCTTTCTTT. The gene calls are TRBV30 and TRBJ1-1; no firm D call. Germline V gene sequence: CDR1 GTSNPN, CDR2 SVGIG (reference sequence). Trimming stripped 3 bases from V and 1 base from J, with 9 bases between. The CDR3 runs 13 residues.

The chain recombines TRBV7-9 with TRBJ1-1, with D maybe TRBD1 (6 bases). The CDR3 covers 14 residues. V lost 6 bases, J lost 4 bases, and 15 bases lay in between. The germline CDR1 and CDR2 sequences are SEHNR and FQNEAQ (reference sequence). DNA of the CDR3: TGTGCCAGCAGTTCTCAGGGGAGGGGCACTGAAGCTTTCTTT. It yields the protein CASSSQGRGTEAFF. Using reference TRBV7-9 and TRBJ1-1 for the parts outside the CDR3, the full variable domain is DTGVSQNPRHKITKRGQNVTFRCDPISEHNRLYWYRQTLGQGPEFLTYFQNEAQLEKSRLLSDRFSAERPKGSFSTLEIQRTEQGDSAMYLCASSSQGRGTEAFFGQGTRLTVV.

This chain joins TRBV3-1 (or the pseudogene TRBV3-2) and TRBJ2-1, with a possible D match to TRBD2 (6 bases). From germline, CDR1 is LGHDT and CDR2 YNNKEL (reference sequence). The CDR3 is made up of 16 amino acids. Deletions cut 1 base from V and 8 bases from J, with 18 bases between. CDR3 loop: CASSQAEAGLGYEQFF. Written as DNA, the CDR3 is TGTGCCAGCAGCCAAGCGGAAGCGGGTTTAGGGTATGAGCAGTTCTTC.

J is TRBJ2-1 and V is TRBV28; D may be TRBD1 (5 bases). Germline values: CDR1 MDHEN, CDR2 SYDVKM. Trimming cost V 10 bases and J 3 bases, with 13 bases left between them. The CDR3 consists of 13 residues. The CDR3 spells CATWPGYYNEQFF. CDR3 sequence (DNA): TGTGCCACCTGGCCAGGGTACTACAATGAGCAGTTCTTC.

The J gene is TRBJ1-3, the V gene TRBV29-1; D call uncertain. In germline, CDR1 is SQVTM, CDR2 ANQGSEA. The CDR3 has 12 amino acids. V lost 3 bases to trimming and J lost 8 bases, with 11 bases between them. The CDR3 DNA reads TGCAGCGTTGAGGAGGGAAGGGACACCATATATTTT. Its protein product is CSVEEGRDTIYF. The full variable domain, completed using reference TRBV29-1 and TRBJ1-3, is SAVISQKPSRDICQRGTSLTIQCQVDSQVTMMFWYRQQPGQSLTLIATANQGSEATYESGFVIDKFPISRPNLTFSTLTVSNMSPEDSSIYLCSVEEGRDTIYFGEGSWLTVV.

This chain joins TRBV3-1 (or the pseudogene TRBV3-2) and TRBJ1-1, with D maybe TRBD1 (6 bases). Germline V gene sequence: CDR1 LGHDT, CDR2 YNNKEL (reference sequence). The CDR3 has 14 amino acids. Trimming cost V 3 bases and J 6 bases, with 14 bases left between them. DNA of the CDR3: TGTGCCAGCAGCCACCTCAACAGGGCGGCTGAAGCTTTCTTT. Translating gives CASSHLNRAAEAFF.

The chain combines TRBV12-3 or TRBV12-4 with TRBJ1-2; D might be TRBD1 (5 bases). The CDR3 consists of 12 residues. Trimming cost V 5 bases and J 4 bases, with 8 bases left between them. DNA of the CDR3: TGTGCCAGCAGTCACAGGATCTATGGCTACACCTTC. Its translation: CASSHRIYGYTF.

The CDR3 loop reads CATSDRKPGTGLAGELFF. CDR3 nucleotide sequence: TGTGCCACCAGTGATCGAAAACCCGGGACAGGGTTAGCCGGGGAGCTGTTTTTT. The chain links TRBV24-1 to TRBJ2-2, with 9 nucleotides matching TRBD1. CDR1 and CDR2 from the germline V gene are KGHDR and SFDVKD. Trimming at V came to 3 bases and at J to 6 bases, leaving 13 bases not matched to a gene. The CDR3 covers 18 residues.

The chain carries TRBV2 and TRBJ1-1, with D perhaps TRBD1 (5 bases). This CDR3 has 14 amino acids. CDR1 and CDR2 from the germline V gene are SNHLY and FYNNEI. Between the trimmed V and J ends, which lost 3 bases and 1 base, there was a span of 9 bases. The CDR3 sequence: CASSEVTENTEAFF. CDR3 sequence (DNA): TGTGCCAGCAGTGAGGTGACAGAGAACACTGAAGCTTTCTTT. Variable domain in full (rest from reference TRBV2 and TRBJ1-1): EPEVTQTPSHQVTQMGQEVILRCVPISNHLYFYWYRQILGQKVEFLVSFYNNEISEKSEIFDDQFSVERPDGSNFTLKIRSTKLEDSAMYFCASSEVTENTEAFFGQGTRLTVV.

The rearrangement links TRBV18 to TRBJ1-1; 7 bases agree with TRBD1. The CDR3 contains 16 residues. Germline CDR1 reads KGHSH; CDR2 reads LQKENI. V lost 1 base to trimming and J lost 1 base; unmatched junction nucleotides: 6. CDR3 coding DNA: TGTGCCAGCTCACCACTCCGGGACAGCGGGAACACTGAAGCTTTCTTT. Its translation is CASSPLRDSGNTEAFF. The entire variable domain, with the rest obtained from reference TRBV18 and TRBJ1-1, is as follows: NAGVMQNPRHLVRRRGQEARLRCSPMKGHSHVYWYRQLPEEGLKFMVYLQKENIIDESGMPKERFSAEFPKEGPSILRIQQVVRGDSAAYFCASSPLRDSGNTEAFFGQGTRLTVV.

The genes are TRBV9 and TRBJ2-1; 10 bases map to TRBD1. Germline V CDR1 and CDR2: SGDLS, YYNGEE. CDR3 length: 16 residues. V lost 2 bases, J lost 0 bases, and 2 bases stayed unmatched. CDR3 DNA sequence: TGTGCCAGCAGCGTTAGGGACAGGGGCTCCTACAATGAGCAGTTCTTC. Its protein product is CASSVRDRGSYNEQFF. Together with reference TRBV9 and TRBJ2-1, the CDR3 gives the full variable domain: DSGVTQTPKHLITATGQRVTLRCSPRSGDLSVYWYQQSLDQGLQFLIQYYNGEERAKGNILERFSAQQFPDLHSELNLSSLELGDSALYFCASSVRDRGSYNEQFFGPGTRLTVL.

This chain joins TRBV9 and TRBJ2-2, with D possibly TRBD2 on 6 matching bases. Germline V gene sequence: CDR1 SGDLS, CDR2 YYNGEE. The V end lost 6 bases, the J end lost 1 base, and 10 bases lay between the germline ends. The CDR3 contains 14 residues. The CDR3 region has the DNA TGTGCCAGCACGCGGGACGTGAACACCGGGGAGCTGTTTTTT. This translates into CASTRDVNTGELFF. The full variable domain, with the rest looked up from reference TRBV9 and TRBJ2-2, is DSGVTQTPKHLITATGQRVTLRCSPRSGDLSVYWYQQSLDQGLQFLIQYYNGEERAKGNILERFSAQQFPDLHSELNLSSLELGDSALYFCASTRDVNTGELFFGEGSRLTVL.

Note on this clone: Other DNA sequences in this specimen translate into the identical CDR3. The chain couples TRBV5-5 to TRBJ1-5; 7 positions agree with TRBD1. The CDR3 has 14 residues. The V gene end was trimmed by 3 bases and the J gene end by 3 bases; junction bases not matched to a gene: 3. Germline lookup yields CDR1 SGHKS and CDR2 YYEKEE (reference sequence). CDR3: CASSWDSLNQPQHF. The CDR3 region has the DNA TGTGCCAGCAGCTGGGACAGCCTCAATCAGCCCCAGCATTTT.

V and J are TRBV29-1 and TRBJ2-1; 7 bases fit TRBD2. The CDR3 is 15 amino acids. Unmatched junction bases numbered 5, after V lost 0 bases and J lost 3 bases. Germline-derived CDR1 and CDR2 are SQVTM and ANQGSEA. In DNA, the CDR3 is TGCAGCGTTGAAGATCTGGGAGGGAGCTACAATGAGCAGTTCTTC. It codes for CSVEDLGGSYNEQFF.

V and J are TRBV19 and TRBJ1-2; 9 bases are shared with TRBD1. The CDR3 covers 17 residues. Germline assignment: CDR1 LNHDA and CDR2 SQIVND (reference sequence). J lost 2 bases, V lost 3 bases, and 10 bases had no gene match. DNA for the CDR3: TGTGCCAGTAGTATCCCTCCAAGACAGGGGGGAAACTATGGCTACACCTTC. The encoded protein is CASSIPPRQGGNYGYTF.

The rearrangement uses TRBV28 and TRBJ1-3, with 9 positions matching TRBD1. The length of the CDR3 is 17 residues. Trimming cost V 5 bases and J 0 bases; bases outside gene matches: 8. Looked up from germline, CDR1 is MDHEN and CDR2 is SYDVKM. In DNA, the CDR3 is TGTGCCAGCAGTACAATGACAGGGGGGATCTCTGGAAACACCATATATTTT. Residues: CASSTMTGGISGNTIYF.

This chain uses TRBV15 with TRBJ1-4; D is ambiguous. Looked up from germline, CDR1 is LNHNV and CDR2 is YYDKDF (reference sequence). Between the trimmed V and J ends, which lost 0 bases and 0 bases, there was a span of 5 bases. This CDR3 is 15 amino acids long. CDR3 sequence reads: CATSREFTTNEKLFF. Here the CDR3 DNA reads TGTGCCACCAGCAGAGAGTTCACAACTAATGAAAAACTGTTTTTT.

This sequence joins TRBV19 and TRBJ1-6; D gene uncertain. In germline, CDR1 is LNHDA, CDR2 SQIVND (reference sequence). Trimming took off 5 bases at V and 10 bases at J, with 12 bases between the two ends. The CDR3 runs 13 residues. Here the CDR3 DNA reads TGTGCCAGTAGTTCCACCCCGGAGTCACCCCTCCACTTT. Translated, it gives CASSSTPESPLHF.

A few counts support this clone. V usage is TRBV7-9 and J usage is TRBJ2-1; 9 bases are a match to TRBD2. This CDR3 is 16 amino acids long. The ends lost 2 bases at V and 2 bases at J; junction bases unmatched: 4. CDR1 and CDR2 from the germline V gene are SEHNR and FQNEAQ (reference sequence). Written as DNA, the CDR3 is TGTGCCAGCAGCTTAAGCGGGAGGAGTGCCTACAATGAGCAGTTCTTC. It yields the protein CASSLSGRSAYNEQFF.